Sequencing of this T cell receptor (beta chain) was carried out in a study of cytomegalovirus exposure and HLA in healthy donors. Details on this clone: What it recognizes is unknown.

The CDR3 loop spans 15 amino acids. Trimming took off 5 bases at V and 3 bases at J, with 13 bases between the two ends. Germline V gene lookup returns CDR1 SGHVS and CDR2 FQNEAQ. General study results and limits: Later on, a genetic analysis was performed. It linked a missense variant in DCLRE1C with V- and J-gene trimming of TCR beta. The authors listed some 150 TCR beta chains as cytomegalovirus-associated.

The PCR made use of 60 Vbeta and 13 Jbeta primers. Sequencing used immunoSEQ multiplex PCR; TCRdb keeps in-frame clones, though not all of them. The data show about 94,000 clones, 79% seen once. The sequence derives from a woman aged 40 to 50 in good health and CMV-seronegative. Sequencing was done on a sample of PBMCs. The gene calls are TRBV7-8 and TRBJ1-4; D may be TRBD1 (6 bases). For the CDR3, the DNA is TGTGCCAGCAGCCTACAACAGGGCCCTAATGAAAAACTGTTTTTT. Residues: CASSLQQGPNEKLFF.